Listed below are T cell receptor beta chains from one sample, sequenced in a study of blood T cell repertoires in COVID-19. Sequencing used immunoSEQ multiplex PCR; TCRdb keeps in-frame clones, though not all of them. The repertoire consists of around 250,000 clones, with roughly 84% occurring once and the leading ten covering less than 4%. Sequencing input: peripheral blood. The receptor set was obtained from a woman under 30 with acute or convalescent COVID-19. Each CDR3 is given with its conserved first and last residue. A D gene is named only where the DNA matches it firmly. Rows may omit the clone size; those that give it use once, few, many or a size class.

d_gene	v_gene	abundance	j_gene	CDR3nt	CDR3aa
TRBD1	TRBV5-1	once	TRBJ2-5	TGCGCCAGCAGCTTTGACAGGGGGGTCGAGACCCAGTACTTC	CASSFDRGVETQYF
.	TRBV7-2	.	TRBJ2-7	TGTGCCAGCAGCTTAGCCTTCTACGAGCAGTACTTC	CASSLAFYEQYF
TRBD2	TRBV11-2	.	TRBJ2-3	TGTGCCAGCAGATCTCCGGGACTAGCCAGCACAGATACGCAGTATTTT	CASRSPGLASTDTQYF
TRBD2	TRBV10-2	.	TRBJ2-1	TGCGCCAGCAGTACCGGGACTAGTAGCGTCGATGAGCAGTTCTTC	CASSTGTSSVDEQFF
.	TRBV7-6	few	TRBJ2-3	TGTGCCAGCAGCTTACTCCTGGGCCACACAGATACGCAGTATTTT	CASSLLLGHTDTQYF
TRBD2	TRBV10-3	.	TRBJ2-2	TGTGCCATCCGCCGGGTGGTGCGGGAGGCGAACACCGGGGAGCTGTTTTTT	CAIRRVVREANTGELFF
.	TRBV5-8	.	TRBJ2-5	TGTGAGATTCGTTGGGCGGGACGGCAAGAGACCCAGTACTTC	CEIRWAGRQETQYF
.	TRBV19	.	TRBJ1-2	TGTGCCAGTACCCACCAGCAGGGTGATGGCTACACCTTC	CASTHQQGDGYTF
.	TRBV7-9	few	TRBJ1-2	TGTGCCAGCAGCCCTACGACAGCAAGTGACTATGGCTACACCTTC	CASSPTTASDYGYTF
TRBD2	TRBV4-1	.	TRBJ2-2	TGCGCCAGCAGCCAAGATAGTTGGACTAGCGGGAGGTATGACACCGGGGAGCTGTTTTTT	CASSQDSWTSGRYDTGELFF
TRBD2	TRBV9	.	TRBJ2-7	TGTGCCAGCAGCGCCGGACTAGCGGGAGACTACGAGCAGTACTTC	CASSAGLAGDYEQYF
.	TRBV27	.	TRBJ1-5	TGTGCCAGCAACCCCTCAGGGGCCCTCAATCAGCCCCAGCATTTT	CASNPSGALNQPQHF
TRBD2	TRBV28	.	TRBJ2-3	TGTGCCAGCAGTTTAGCAGGGACTACCTCACCAGATACGCAGTATTTT	CASSLAGTTSPDTQYF
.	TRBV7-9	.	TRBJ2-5	TGTGCCAGCAGCTTAGTTTCTATCAGGGGAGAGACCCAGTACTTC	CASSLVSIRGETQYF
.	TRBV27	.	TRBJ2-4	TGTGCCAGCAGTTTAAGTCTAACCAACATTCAGTACTTC	CASSLSLTNIQYF
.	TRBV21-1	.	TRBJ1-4	TGTGCCAGGGGACAGAAGAATGAAAAACTGTTTTTT	CARGQKNEKLFF
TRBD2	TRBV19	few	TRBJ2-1	TGTGCCAGTAGGGGCGGGGGCTCCTACAATGAGCAGTTCTTC	CASRGGGSYNEQFF
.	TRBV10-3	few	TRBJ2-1	TGTGCCATCAGTGAGACGCGGCCCTACAATGAGCAGTTCTTC	CAISETRPYNEQFF
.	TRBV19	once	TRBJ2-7	TGTGCCAGTAGTATTTTAGGGGGCGAGCAGTACTTC	CASSILGGEQYF
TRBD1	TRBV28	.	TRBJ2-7	TGTGCCAGCAGACGACGGGACAGGGTCTACGAGCAGTACTTC	CASRRRDRVYEQYF
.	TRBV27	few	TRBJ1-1	TGTGCCAGCAGTGTTTTACAGGGAACCGGTGAAGCTTTCTTT	CASSVLQGTGEAFF
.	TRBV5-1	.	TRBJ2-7	TGCGCCAGCAGCTTGGGGGCAGACGAGCAGTACTTC	CASSLGADEQYF
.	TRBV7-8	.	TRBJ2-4	TGTGCCAGCAGCTTATATACCCCTCGTTGGCAGCGGAGCGCTACCATTCAGTACTTC	CASSLYTPRWQRSATIQYF
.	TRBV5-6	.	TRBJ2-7	TGTGCCAGCAGTCAACTAGGAACGTACGAGCAGTACTTC	CASSQLGTYEQYF
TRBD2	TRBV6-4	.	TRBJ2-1	TGTGCCAGCAGTGACTCACTAGCGGGTTACAATGAGCAGTTCTTC	CASSDSLAGYNEQFF
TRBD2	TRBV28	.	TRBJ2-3	TGTGCCAGCAGTACTAGCGGGAGAGACACAGATACGCAGTATTTT	CASSTSGRDTDTQYF
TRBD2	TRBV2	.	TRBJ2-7	TGTGCCAGCAGGGAAGTTCTAGCGGGATACGAGCAGTACTTC	CASREVLAGYEQYF
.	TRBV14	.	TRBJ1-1	TGTGCCAGCAGCCGCTTAACAGGGACAGCTTTCTTT	CASSRLTGTAFF
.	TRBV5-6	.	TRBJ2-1	TGTGCCAGCAGCTTGGGGTCGGGAGTTGAGCAGTTCTTC	CASSLGSGVEQFF
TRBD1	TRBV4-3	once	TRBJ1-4	TGCGCCAGCAGCCAAGATTGGTCAGGGGGCCGTGGAAAACTGTTTTTT	CASSQDWSGGRGKLFF
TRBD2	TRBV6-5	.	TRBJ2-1	TGTGCCAGCAAGTCGGGAGCTAGCGGGAGCGATGAGCAGTTCTTC	CASKSGASGSDEQFF
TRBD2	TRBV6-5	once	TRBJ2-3	TGTGCCAGCAGGCCGGGACTAGCGGGTTTAGATACGCAGTATTTT	CASRPGLAGLDTQYF
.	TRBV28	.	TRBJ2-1	TGTGCCAGCAGCCAGCGGAGTCCCAATGAGCAGTTCTTC	CASSQRSPNEQFF
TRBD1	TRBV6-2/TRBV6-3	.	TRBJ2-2	TGTGCCAGCAGTTATGGATGGCAGGGGGCGATTTTGGGCACCGGGGAGCTGTTTTTT	CASSYGWQGAILGTGELFF
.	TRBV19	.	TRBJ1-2	TGTGCCAGTAGTATCGTGCAGGGAGGCTATGGCTACACCTTC	CASSIVQGGYGYTF
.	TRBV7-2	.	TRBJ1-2	TGTGCCAGCAGCTTAGTTGCCGGTCCGGGAACAAACTATGGCTACACCTTC	CASSLVAGPGTNYGYTF
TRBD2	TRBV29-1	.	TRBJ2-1	TGCAGCGCCGAACGCCGGGAGGGTCCTAAGGAGCAGTTCTTC	CSAERREGPKEQFF
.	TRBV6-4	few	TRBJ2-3	TGTGCCAGCAGCAGGGGCAAGGCAAGCACAGATACGCAGTATTTT	CASSRGKASTDTQYF
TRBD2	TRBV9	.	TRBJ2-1	TGTGCCAGCACCCTAGCGGGAGACTCCTACAATGAGCAGTTCTTC	CASTLAGDSYNEQFF
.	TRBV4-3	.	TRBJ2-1	TGCGCCAGCAGCCAAGATCTGGCTAGCGCATCCTACAATGAGCAGTTCTTC	CASSQDLASASYNEQFF
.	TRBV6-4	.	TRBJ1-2	TGTGCCAGCACCCCCGATTCGGCTAACTATGGCTACACCTTC	CASTPDSANYGYTF
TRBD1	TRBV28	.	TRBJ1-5	TGTGCCAGCACTGACAGGGGTGGGCAGCCCCAGCATTTT	CASTDRGGQPQHF
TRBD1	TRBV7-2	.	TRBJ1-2	TGTGCCAGCAGCGAACAACACCCGGGACAGGGGGACTATGGCTACACCTTC	CASSEQHPGQGDYGYTF
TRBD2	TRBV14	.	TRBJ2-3	TGTGCCAGCAGTCACGGACTAGCGGGAGTCGGCGCAAGCACAGATACGCAGTATTTT	CASSHGLAGVGASTDTQYF
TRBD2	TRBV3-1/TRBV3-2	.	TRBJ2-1	TGTGCCAGCAGCCCACTAGCGGGAGACAATGAGCAGTTCTTC	CASSPLAGDNEQFF
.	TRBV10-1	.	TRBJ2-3	TGCGCCAGCAGTTCGTACGCGGGCCTTGGCACAGATACGCAGTATTTT	CASSSYAGLGTDTQYF
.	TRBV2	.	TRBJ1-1	TGTGCCAGCAGTGAGGGGCTTAACACTGAAGCTTTCTTT	CASSEGLNTEAFF
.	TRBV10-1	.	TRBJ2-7	TGCGCCAGCAGTGAGTCGGGCAGGTCCTACGAGCAGTACTTC	CASSESGRSYEQYF
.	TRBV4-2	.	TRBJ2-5	TGTGCCAGCAGCCAAGGGACGCTAGTCGAGGGAGAGACCCAGTACTTC	CASSQGTLVEGETQYF
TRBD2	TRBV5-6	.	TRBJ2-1	TGTGCCAGCAGCTTGTTACCAGCGGGAGCCTACAATGAGCAGTTCTTC	CASSLLPAGAYNEQFF
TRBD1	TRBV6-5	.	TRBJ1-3	TGTGCCAGCAGTAAAAGACAGGGGGGTGGAAACACCATATATTTT	CASSKRQGGGNTIYF
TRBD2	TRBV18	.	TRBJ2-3	TGTGCCAGCTCACCCGCGGGAGCTTGGACAGATACGCAGTATTTT	CASSPAGAWTDTQYF
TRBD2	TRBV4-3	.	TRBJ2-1	TGCGCCAGCAGCCAAGTGACTAGCGGGAGTCACAATGAGCAGTTCTTC	CASSQVTSGSHNEQFF
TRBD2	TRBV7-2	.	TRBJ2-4	TGTGCCAGCAGCCCGCGGACTAGCGGGAGAGGGGTAGCCAAAAACATTCAGTACTTC	CASSPRTSGRGVAKNIQYF
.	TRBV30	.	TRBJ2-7	TGTGCCTGGATGCCCTCCTCGGTTTTCTACGAGCAGTACTTC	CAWMPSSVFYEQYF
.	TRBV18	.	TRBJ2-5	TGTGCCAGCTCACCACGGGGGACTTATGGGGAGACCCAGTACTTC	CASSPRGTYGETQYF
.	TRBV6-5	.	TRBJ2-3	TGTGCCAGCAGGGTACTGTCAGATACGCAGTATTTT	CASRVLSDTQYF
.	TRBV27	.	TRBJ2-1	TGTGCCAGCAGTCCTAACCCCGCTGGTAATGAGCAGTTCTTC	CASSPNPAGNEQFF